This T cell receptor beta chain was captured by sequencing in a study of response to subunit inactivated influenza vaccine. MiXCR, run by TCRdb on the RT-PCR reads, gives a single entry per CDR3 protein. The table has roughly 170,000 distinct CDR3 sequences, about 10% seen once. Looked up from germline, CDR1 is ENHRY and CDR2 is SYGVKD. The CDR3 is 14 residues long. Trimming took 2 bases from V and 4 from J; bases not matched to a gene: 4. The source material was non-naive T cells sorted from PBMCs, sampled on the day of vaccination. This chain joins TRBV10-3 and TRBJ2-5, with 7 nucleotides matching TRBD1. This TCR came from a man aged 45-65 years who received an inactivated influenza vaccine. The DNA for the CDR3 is TGTGCCATCAGTGAGATGACAGGGATAGAGACCCAGTACTTC. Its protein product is CAISEMTGIETQYF.